The present TCR beta chain was sequenced within a study of T cell responses to AZD1222 COVID-19 vaccine. This clone was picked up one time. Its antigen is currently unknown. The repertoire was sequenced with immunoSEQ multiplex PCR; TCRdb's copy has only in-frame clones and lacks some. Of about 75,000 clones listed, 88% were seen once; the top ten hold 10%. Overall study results and limits: Seropositive at baseline were only a handful of AZD1222 recipients. Spike-specific TCR breadth and depth went up after people got two AZD1222 doses. In the spike-specific TCR repertoire, nearly half reportedly target unmutated variant regions. Regions 160-218 and 743-854 held dominance among vaccine-associated CD4 TCRs, which spanned spike.

V lost 0 bases, J lost 4 bases, and 7 bases lay in between. The CDR3 is 13 amino acids. Germline V lookup: CDR1 SGHRS, CDR2 YFSETQ. This sample comprised peripheral blood, obtained 28 days after the second dose of the MenACWY control vaccine. The clonotype originates from an adult who received the MenACWY meningococcal vaccine as a control. J is TRBJ1-2 and V is TRBV5-1, with unresolved D. CDR3 amino acids: CASSLEVSYGYTF. In DNA, the CDR3 is TGCGCCAGCAGCTTGGAAGTTTCCTATGGCTACACCTTC.